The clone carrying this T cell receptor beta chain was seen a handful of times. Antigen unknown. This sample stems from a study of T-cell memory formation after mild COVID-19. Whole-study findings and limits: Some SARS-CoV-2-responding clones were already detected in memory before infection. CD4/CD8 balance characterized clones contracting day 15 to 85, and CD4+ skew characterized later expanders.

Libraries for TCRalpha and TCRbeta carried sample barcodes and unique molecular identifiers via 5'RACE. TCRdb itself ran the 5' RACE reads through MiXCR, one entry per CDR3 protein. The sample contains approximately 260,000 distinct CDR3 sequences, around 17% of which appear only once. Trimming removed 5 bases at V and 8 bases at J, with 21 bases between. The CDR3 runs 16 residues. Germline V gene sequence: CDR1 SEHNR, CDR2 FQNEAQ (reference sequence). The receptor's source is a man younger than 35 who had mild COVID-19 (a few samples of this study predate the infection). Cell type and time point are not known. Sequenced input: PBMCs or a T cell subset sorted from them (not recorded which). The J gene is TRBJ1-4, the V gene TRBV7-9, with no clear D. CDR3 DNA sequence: TGTGCCAGCAGCCCCGGGCGGGATGGGGTTGGCGAAAAACTGTTTTTT. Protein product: CASSPGRDGVGEKLFF.